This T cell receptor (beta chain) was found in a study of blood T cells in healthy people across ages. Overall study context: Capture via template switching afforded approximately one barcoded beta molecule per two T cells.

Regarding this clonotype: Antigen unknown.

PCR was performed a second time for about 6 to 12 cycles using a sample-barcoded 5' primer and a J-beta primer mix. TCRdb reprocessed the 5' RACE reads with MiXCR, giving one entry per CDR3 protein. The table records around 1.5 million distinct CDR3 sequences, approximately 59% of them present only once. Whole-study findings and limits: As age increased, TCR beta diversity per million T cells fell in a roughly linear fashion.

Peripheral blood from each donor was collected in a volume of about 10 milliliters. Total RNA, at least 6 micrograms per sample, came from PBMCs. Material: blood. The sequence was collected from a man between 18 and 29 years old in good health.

CDR3 in amino acids: CSAKGGTWINTGELFF. The CDR3 DNA reads TGCAGTGCCAAAGGCGGGACGTGGATAAACACCGGGGAGCTGTTTTTT. The chain combines TRBV20-1 with TRBJ2-2, with a tentative D call TRBD2 (6 bases). The CDR3 extends over 16 amino acids. V dropped 6 bases and J dropped 2 bases, with 19 bases sitting between them. Germline V gene lookup returns CDR1 DFQATT and CDR2 SNEGSKA (reference sequence).